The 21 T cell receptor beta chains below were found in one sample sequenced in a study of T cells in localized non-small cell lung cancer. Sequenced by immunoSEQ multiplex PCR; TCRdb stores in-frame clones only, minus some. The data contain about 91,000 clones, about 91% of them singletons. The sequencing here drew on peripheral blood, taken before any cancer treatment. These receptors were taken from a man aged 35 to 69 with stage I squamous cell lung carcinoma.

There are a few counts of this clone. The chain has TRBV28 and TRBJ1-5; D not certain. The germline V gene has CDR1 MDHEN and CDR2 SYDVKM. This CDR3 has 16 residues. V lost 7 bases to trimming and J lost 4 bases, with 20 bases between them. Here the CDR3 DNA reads TGTGCCAGCACCTCGCGACTGCCCGGGAGGAATCAGCCCCAGCATTTT. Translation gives CASTSRLPGRNQPQHF.

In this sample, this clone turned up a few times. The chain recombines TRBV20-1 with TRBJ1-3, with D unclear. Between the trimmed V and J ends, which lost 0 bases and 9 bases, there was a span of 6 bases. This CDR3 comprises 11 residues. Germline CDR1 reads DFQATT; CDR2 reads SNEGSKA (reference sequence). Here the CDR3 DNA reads TGCAGTGCTAGAGAAGGGCTCACCATATATTTT. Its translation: CSAREGLTIYF.

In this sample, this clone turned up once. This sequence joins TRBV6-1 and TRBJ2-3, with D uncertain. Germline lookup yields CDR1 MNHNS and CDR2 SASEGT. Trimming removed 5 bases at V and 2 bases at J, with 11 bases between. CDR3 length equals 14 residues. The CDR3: CASSPQVITDTQYF. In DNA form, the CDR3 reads TGTGCCAGCAGTCCCCAGGTTATCACAGATACGCAGTATTTT.

The CDR3 sequence is CASSLAVGAWGPGSEQFF. In DNA form, the CDR3 reads TGCGCCAGCAGCTTGGCCGTAGGGGCGTGGGGTCCAGGAAGCGAGCAGTTCTTC. This sequence joins TRBV5-1 and TRBJ2-1; a possible D gene is TRBD1 (5 bases). This CDR3 contains 18 residues. V was trimmed by 0 bases and J by 10 bases, leaving 26 bases between them. CDR1 SGHRS and CDR2 YFSETQ come from the germline V gene.

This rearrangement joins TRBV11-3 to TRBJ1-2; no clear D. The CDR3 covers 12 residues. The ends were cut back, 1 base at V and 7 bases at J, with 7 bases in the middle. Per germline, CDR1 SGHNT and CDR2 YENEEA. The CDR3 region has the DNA TGTGCCAGCAGCTTAGGAGGGATTGGCTACACCTTC. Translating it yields CASSLGGIGYTF.

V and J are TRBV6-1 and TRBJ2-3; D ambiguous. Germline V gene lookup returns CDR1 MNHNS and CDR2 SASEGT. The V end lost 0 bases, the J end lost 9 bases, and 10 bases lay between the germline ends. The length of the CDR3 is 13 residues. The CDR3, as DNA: TGTGCCAGCAGTGAAGCAGTGTCAGGCACGCAGTATTTT. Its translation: CASSEAVSGTQYF.

The CDR3 DNA reads TGCGCCAGCAGCCAAGATTTCGGGCCGTACGAGCAGTACTTC. Amino acid sequence: CASSQDFGPYEQYF. The chain has TRBV4-1 and TRBJ2-7, with D unresolved. V was trimmed by 0 bases and J by 4 bases, leaving 10 bases between them. CDR1 is MGHRA, CDR2 YSYEKL, per germline. CDR3 size: 14 residues.

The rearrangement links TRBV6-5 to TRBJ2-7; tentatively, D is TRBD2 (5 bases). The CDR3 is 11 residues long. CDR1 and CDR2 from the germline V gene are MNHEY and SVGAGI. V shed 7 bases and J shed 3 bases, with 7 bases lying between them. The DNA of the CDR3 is TGTGCCAGCACCCGGGGCTACGAGCAGTACTTC. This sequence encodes CASTRGYEQYF.

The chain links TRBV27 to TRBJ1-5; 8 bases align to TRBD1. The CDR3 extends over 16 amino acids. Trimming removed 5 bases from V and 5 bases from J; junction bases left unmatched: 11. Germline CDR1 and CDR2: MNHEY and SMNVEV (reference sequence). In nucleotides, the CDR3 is TGTGCCAGCAGTCCCGAGCAGGGGGCGCGTCATCAGCCCCAGCATTTT. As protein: CASSPEQGARHQPQHF.

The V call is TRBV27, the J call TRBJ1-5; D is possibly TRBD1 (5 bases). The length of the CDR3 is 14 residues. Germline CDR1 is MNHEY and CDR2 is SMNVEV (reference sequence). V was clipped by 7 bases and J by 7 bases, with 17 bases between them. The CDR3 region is CASNFRAGQQPQHF. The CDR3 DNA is TGTGCCAGCAATTTCCGGGCAGGGCAACAGCCCCAGCATTTT.

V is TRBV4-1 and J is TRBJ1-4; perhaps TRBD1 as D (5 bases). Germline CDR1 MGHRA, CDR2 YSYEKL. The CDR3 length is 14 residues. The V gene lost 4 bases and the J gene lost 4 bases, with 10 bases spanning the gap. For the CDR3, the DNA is TGCGCCAGCAGCCGGGGGGGGATTAATGAAAAACTGTTTTTT. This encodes CASSRGGINEKLFF.

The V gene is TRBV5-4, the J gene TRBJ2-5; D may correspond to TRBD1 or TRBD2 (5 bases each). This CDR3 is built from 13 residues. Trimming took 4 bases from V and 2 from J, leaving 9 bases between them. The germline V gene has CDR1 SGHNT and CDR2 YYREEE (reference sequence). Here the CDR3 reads CASSLGPQETQYF. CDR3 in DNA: TGTGCCAGCAGCCTGGGACCACAAGAGACCCAGTACTTC.

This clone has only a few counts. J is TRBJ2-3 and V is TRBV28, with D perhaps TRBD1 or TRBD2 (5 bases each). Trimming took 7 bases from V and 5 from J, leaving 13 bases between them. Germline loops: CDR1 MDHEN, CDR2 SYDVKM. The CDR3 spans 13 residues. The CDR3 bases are TGTGCCAGCACCTCAGAGGGGCGAGATACGCAGTATTTT. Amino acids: CASTSEGRDTQYF.

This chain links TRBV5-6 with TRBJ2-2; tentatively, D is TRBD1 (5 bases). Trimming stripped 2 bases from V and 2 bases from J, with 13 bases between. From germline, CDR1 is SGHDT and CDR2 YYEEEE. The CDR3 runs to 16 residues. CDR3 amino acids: CASSLGRRGNTGELFF. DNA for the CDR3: TGTGCCAGCAGCTTAGGTCGAAGGGGAAACACCGGGGAGCTGTTTTTT. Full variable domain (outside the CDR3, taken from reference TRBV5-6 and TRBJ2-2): DAGVTQSPTHLIKTRGQQVTLRCSPKSGHDTVSWYQQALGQGPQFIFQYYEEEERQRGNFPDRFSGHQFPNYSSELNVNALLLGDSALYLCASSLGRRGNTGELFFGEGSRLTVL.

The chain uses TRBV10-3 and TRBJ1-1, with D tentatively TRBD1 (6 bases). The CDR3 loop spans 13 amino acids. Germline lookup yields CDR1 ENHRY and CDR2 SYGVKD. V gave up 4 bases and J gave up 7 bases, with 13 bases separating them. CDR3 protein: CAISARGGGEAFF. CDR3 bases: TGTGCCATCAGTGCACGAGGGGGTGGTGAAGCTTTCTTT.

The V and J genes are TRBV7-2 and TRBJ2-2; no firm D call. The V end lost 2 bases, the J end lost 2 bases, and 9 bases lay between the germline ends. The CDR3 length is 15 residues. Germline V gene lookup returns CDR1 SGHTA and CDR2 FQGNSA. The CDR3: CASSLRVGNTGELFF. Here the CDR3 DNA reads TGTGCCAGCAGCTTAAGGGTAGGAAACACCGGGGAGCTGTTTTTT. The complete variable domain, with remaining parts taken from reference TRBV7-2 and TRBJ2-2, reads GAGVSQSPSNKVTEKGKDVELRCDPISGHTALYWYRQSLGQGLEFLIYFQGNSAPDKSGLPSDRFSAERTGGSVSTLTIQRTQQEDSAVYLCASSLRVGNTGELFFGEGSRLTVL.

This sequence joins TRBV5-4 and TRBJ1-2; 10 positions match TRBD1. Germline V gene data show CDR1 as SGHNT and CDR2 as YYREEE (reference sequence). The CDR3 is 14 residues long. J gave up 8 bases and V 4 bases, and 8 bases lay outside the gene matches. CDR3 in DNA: TGTGCCAGCAGCCAGACAGGGGGCTTGCAGGGCTACACCTTC. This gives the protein CASSQTGGLQGYTF.

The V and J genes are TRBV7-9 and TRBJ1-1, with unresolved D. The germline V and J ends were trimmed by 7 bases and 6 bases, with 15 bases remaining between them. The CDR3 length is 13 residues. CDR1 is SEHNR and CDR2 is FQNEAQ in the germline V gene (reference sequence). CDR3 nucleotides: TGTGCCAGCACCCAATCCTCAGGAGCTGAAGCTTTCTTT. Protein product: CASTQSSGAEAFF. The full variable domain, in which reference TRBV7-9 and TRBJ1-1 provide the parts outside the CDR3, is DTGVSQNPRHKITKRGQNVTFRCDPISEHNRLYWYRQTLGQGPEFLTYFQNEAQLEKSRLLSDRFSAERPKGSFSTLEIQRTEQGDSAMYLCASTQSSGAEAFFGQGTRLTVV.

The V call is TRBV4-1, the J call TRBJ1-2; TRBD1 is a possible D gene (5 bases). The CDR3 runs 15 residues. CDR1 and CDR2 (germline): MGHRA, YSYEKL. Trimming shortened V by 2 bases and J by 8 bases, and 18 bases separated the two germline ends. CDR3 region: CASSQPGSMSDGYTF. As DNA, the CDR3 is TGCGCCAGCAGCCAACCAGGGTCTATGTCTGACGGCTACACCTTC.

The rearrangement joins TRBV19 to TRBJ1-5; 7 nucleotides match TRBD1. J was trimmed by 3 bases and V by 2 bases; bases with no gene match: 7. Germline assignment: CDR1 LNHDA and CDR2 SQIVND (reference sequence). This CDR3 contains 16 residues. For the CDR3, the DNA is TGTGCCAGTAGTATACGGCAGGGGGTGATCAATCAGCCCCAGCATTTT. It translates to CASSIRQGVINQPQHF.

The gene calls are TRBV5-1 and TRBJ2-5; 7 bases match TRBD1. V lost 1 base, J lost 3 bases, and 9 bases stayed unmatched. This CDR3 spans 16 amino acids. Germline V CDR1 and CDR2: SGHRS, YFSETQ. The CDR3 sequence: CASSLYPLGQKETQYF. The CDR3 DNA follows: TGCGCCAGCAGCTTGTACCCCCTGGGACAGAAAGAGACCCAGTACTTC. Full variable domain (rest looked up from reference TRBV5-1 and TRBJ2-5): KAGVTQTPRYLIKTRGQQVTLSCSPISGHRSVSWYQQTPGQGLQFLFEYFSETQRNKGNFPGRFSGRQFSNSRSEMNVSTLELGDSALYLCASSLYPLGQKETQYFGPGTRLLVL.